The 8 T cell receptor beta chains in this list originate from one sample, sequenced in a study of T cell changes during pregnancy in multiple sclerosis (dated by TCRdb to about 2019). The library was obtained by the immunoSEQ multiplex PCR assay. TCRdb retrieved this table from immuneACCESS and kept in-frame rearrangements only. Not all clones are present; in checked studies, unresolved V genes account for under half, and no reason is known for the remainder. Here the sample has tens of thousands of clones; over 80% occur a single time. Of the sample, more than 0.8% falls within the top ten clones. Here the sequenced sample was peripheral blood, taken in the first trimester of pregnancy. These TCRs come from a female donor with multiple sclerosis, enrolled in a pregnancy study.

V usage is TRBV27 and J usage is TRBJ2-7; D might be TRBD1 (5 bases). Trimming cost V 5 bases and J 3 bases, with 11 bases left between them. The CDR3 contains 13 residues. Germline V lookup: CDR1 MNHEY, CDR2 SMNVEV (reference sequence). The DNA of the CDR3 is TGTGCCAGCAGTAACCAGGGCGGCTACGAGCAGTACTTC. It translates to CASSNQGGYEQYF.

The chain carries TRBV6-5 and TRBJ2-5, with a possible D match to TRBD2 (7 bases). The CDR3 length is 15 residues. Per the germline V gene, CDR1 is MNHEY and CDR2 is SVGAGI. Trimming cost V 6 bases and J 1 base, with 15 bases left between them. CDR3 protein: CASSKTGGTQETQYF. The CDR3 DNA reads TGTGCCAGCAGCAAAACGGGGGGCACCCAAGAGACCCAGTACTTC.

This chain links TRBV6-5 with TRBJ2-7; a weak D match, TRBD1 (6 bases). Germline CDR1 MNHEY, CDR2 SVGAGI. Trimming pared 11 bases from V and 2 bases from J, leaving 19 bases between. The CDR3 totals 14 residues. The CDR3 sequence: CASSDPGTPYEQYF. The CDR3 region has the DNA TGTGCCTCCAGTGACCCGGGGACACCCTACGAGCAGTACTTC.

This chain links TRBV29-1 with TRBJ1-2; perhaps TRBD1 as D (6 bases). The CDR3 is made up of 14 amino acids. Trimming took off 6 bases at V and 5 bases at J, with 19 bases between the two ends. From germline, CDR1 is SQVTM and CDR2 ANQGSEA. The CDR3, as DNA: TGCAGCGTCGCTACCGGGCAGGGGTCGTATGGCTACACCTTC. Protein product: CSVATGQGSYGYTF.

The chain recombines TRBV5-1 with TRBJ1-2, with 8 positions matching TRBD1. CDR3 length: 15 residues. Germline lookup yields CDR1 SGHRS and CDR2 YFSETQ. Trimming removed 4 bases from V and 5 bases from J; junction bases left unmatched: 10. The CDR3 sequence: CASSAAGGAEYGYTF. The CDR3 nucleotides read TGCGCCAGCAGCGCTGCAGGGGGCGCAGAGTATGGCTACACCTTC.

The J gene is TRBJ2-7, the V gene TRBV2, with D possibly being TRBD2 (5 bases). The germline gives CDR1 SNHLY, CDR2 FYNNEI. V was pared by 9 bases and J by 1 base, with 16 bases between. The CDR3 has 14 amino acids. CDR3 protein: CASATQTRSYEQYF. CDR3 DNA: TGTGCCAGTGCTACCCAAACTAGGTCCTACGAGCAGTACTTC.

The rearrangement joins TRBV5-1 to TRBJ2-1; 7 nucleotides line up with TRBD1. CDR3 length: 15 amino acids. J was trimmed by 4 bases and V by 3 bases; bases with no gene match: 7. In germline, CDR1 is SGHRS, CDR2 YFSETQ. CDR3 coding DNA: TGCGCCAGCAGCTGGGGACAGAAGATATACAATGAGCAGTTCTTC. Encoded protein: CASSWGQKIYNEQFF.

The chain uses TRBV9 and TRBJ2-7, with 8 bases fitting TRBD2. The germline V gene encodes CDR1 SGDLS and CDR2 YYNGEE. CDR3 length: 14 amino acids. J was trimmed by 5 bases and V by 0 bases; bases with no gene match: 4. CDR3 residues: CASSVAGGRHEQYF. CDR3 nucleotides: TGTGCCAGCAGCGTAGCGGGGGGGCGGCACGAGCAGTACTTC.